This record covers a single T cell receptor (beta chain). Its matching antigen is unknown. The junction shows a germline mismatch at one end, possibly a read error. This entry belongs to a study of OX40 agonist ivuxolimab in advanced cancers. Study-wide context: In this cohort, patients received ivuxolimab, an agonistic anti-OX40 (CD134) antibody. Patients were dosed intravenously with ivuxolimab at 0.01 to 10 mg/kg every 2 weeks. Study-wide results and caveats: Clonal expansion by week 6 occurred in CD4+ and CD8+ blood T cells (at 0.1 to 3.0 mg/kg).

The germline CDR1 and CDR2 sequences are SSHAT and FNYEAQ (reference sequence). CDR3 size: 13 residues. Autoimmune disease history or systemic immunosuppression meant exclusion. The repertoire was sequenced with immunoSEQ multiplex PCR; TCRdb's copy has only in-frame clones and lacks some. The sample carries approximately 69,000 clones, 80% to 90% recorded once. The chain joins TRBV7-7 to TRBJ2-5, with 7 bases fitting TRBD1. The receptor was derived from an adult with an advanced solid tumor such as melanoma, head and neck, liver or kidney cancer. The sequencing used CD4+ or CD8+ T cells sorted from blood, collected in a trial of the OX40 agonist ivuxolimab. CDR3 sequence (DNA): TGTGCTAGCAGCTCCGACAGGGAAGAGACCCAGTACTTC. Residues: CASSSDREETQYF.